The clone carrying this T cell receptor beta chain was seen ten or more times. The V gene end was trimmed by 6 bases and the J gene end by 4 bases; junction bases not matched to a gene: 8. Germline assignment: CDR1 SQVTM and CDR2 ANQGSEA. The CDR3 runs 13 residues. The data were taken from a study of blood T cells in healthy people across ages. Next came a second PCR, run for roughly 6 to 11 cycles, which used a sample-barcoded 5' primer along with a J-beta primer mix. TCRdb re-analysed the 5' RACE reads in MiXCR, keeping a single row per CDR3 protein. The profile shows under 1,000,000 distinct CDR3 sequences, around 34% of them singletons.

The sample consisted of blood. The sequence was obtained from a man between 18 and 35 years old in good health. The chain couples TRBV29-1 to TRBJ1-2; 7 nucleotides align to TRBD1. The CDR3 nucleotides read TGCAGCGTCGACCTAGGGACAGTCTATGGCTACACCTTC. Its protein is CSVDLGTVYGYTF.